One and the same sample provided the 2 T cell receptor beta chains below, sequenced in a study of T cell responses to AZD1222 COVID-19 vaccine. The table came from immunoSEQ multiplex PCR; TCRdb's copy has only in-frame clones and leaves some out. The table records more than 80,000 clones, about 90% of them present only once. The sequencing here drew on peripheral blood, taken 28 days after the second AZD1222 dose. These receptors all stem from an adult who received the AZD1222 COVID-19 vaccine.

V gene TRBV5-1 combines with J gene TRBJ2-7; D possibly corresponds to TRBD1 (6 bases). This CDR3 has 16 residues. V was cut by 2 bases and J by 0 bases, with 15 bases left in between. CDR1 is SGHRS, CDR2 YFSETQ, per germline. This CDR3 is CASSFPPGQTSYEQYF. CDR3 DNA sequence: TGCGCCAGCAGCTTCCCCCCCGGACAGACCTCCTACGAGCAGTACTTC. The variable domain in full, with the rest retrieved from reference TRBV5-1 and TRBJ2-7, is KAGVTQTPRYLIKTRGQQVTLSCSPISGHRSVSWYQQTPGQGLQFLFEYFSETQRNKGNFPGRFSGRQFSNSRSEMNVSTLELGDSALYLCASSFPPGQTSYEQYFGPGTRLTVT.

V usage is TRBV19 and J usage is TRBJ2-4; D is perhaps TRBD2 (6 bases). V lost 3 bases, J lost 0 bases, and 9 bases lay in between. This CDR3 has 15 residues. CDR1 and CDR2 from the germline V gene are LNHDA and SQIVND (reference sequence). Here the CDR3 DNA reads TGTGCCAGTAGTATTGCGGGGCTAGCCAAAAACATTCAGTACTTC. Protein product: CASSIAGLAKNIQYF.